The entry below gives a single T cell receptor (beta chain) sequence along with its context. Its antigen remains unidentified. No base qualities exist here, and no much larger clone lies one base off it. The donors were included in the validation cohort of 120 subjects, a group kept apart from the roughly 680-subject first cohort. The record originates from a study of cytomegalovirus exposure and HLA in healthy donors (dated by TCRdb to the late 2010s). In terms of the full investigation: A later analysis indicated that the 130 or so validation repertoires were generated on the platform also employed for the approximately 700 repertoires of the first cohort. High-throughput TCR immunosequencing, statistical association of individual TCRs with disease status, and machine learning were combined to predict cytomegalovirus infection status. The study aimed to test whether signatures of past pathogen exposure could be identified by cataloging public T cell receptors. Along with the approximately 650-subject first cohort, a separate validation cohort of over a hundred different subjects was used.

Receptors were amplified or captured by the immunoSEQ multiplex PCR assay. The published analysis was carried out like this. To diagnose cytomegalovirus status from the catalog of TCR beta chain sequences, a statistical classification framework was built. Drawn from immuneACCESS, this table holds only the in-frame rearrangements with V and J called that TCRdb kept. Clones are partly lost; checked studies trace under half to an unresolved V gene and leave the rest unexplained. That table supplies the V and J calls and clone size; D and trimming were determined from the DNA. The sample yields some 98,000 clones; about 90% were counted once. The biggest ten clones account for 5.5% to 7% of the sample. The CDR3 numbers 15 residues from cysteine through phenylalanine. The retained sequence is limited to the CDR3, 45 bases, with the frame set at the first base. Relative to germline, V is missing 0 bases and J is missing 2 bases, with 2 bases of the junction outside any gene match. As encoded in the germline V gene, CDR1 is SGHRS while CDR2 is YFSETQ.

Points the paper makes about the study in general: The classifier was reported to diagnose cytomegalovirus status with high specificity and sensitivity in both the original and validation cohorts. Most TCR sequences were observed very rarely across donors, whereas some public TCRs were present in many individuals. A later analysis had no HLA typing for the validation cohort, so co-occurrence there was scored across all 110 or so repertoires. The authors suggested that the approach could potentially be extended to other disease states and immunological phenotypes. In vitro tests confirmed that a few of the cytomegalovirus-associated TCR beta chains recognize cytomegalovirus antigens. In a later analysis, TCRs clustered in the first cohort were found to also tend to co-occur in the 110 or so validation repertoires, with 90% to 95% of cluster scores above 0. In the study, 150 to 200 TCR beta chains were listed as associated with cytomegalovirus.

Source material: PBMCs. The clonotype comes from a man younger than 35 in good health and CMV-seropositive. The sequence links TRBV5-1 to TRBJ2-3; 8 junctional bases match TRBD2. CDR3 loop: CASSLEAGDTDTQYF. The DNA is TGCGCCAGCAGCTTGGAAGCGGGAGACACAGATACGCAGTATTTT.